These T cell receptor beta chains were read from a single sample in a study of Ad26.COV2.S vaccination and SARS-CoV-2 variants. Clones were sequenced by immunoSEQ multiplex PCR, and TCRdb holds only the in-frame ones, with some missing. This sample has hundreds of thousands of clones, with approximately 92% found just once. The material was peripheral blood, obtained in a trial of Ad26.COV2.S vaccine versus placebo. The receptors stem from a person aged 18-60 years who received the Ad26.COV2.S COVID-19 vaccine or a placebo. Both conserved end residues are part of each CDR3. Fields, in order: J gene, D gene, clone size, V gene, CDR3 DNA, CDR3 protein. The D gene is left open where the match is weak. Expanded clones are given a class, and other clones once, few, many or no size at all.

TRBJ2-6	-	-	TRBV19	TGTGCCAGCGGTCCAGGGACCCTCTCTGGGGCCAACGTCCTGACTTTC	CASGPGTLSGANVLTF
TRBJ2-5	-	once	TRBV18	TGTGCCAGCTCACTTGGGACTCCCCCTACTGAGACCCAGTACTTC	CASSLGTPPTETQYF
TRBJ2-5	TRBD1	-	TRBV18	TGTGCCAGCTCACCATCGACAGGGGTTAAGGAGACCCAGTACTTC	CASSPSTGVKETQYF
TRBJ2-3	TRBD1	-	TRBV25-1	TGTGCCAGCAGCCAGGGGGCAGATACGCAGTATTTT	CASSQGADTQYF
TRBJ1-2	-	-	TRBV6-2/TRBV6-3	TGTGCCAGCAGTTACTCTGGGGTAGATGGCTACACCTTC	CASSYSGVDGYTF
TRBJ2-5	TRBD2	-	TRBV7-9	TGTGCCAGCAGGGGTATAGCGGGAGAGACCCAGTACTTC	CASRGIAGETQYF
TRBJ2-7	TRBD1	once	TRBV6-1	TGTGCCAGCAGTGAATGGGGGACAGGGAAAAGTGGCGAGCAGTACTTC	CASSEWGTGKSGEQYF
TRBJ2-1	-	-	TRBV6-2/TRBV6-3	TGTGCCAGCAGTCCAAGCGGTGAGCAGTTCTTC	CASSPSGEQFF
TRBJ2-7	-	-	TRBV28	TGTGCCAGCAGAGGGGGCGGGAGCTACGAGCAGTACTTC	CASRGGGSYEQYF
TRBJ2-2	-	-	TRBV9	TGTGCCAGCAGCGTAGCTAGGGGAACCGGGGAGCTGTTTTTT	CASSVARGTGELFF
TRBJ2-1	TRBD2	-	TRBV29-1	TGCAGCGTTAAGACTATTAACGGGAGGGCTGTTAATGAGCAGTTCTTC	CSVKTINGRAVNEQFF
TRBJ2-2	-	-	TRBV4-1	TGCGCCAGCAGCCCCGTTTCGACCGGGGAGCTGTTTTTT	CASSPVSTGELFF
TRBJ2-1	-	-	TRBV2	TGTGCCAGCCCCGGCAGGGACTCCTACAATGAGCAGTTCTTC	CASPGRDSYNEQFF
TRBJ2-5	TRBD1	-	TRBV6-6	TGTGCCAGCTCGCCGCAGGGGGCGTTGGAGACCCAGTACTTC	CASSPQGALETQYF
TRBJ1-2	-	-	TRBV7-2	TGTGCCAGCAGCTTAAGGGAGGCTAACTATGGCTACACCTTC	CASSLREANYGYTF
TRBJ2-7	-	-	TRBV30	TGTGCCTGGAGCCACCCTTCGGGGTTCTACGAGCAGTACTTC	CAWSHPSGFYEQYF
TRBJ2-2	-	once	TRBV28	TGTGCCAGCAGCCAGGGGGGTAGGGAGCTGTTTTTT	CASSQGGRELFF
TRBJ1-2	TRBD1	once	TRBV3-1/TRBV3-2	TGTGCCAGCAGCCAAAACAGGGGACAGTCTAACTATGGCTACACCTTC	CASSQNRGQSNYGYTF
TRBJ2-1	-	-	TRBV5-1	TGCGCCAGCAGCTTGGGCGGGACGGACTACAATGAGCAGTTCTTC	CASSLGGTDYNEQFF
TRBJ2-7	-	-	TRBV4-1	TGCGCCAGCAGCCAAGGGCAGGAGGGGTACGAGCAGTACTTC	CASSQGQEGYEQYF
TRBJ1-6	TRBD1	-	TRBV6-5	TGTGCCAGCAGTTACTCAGGGGGCCCGGGGAATTCACCCCTCCACTTT	CASSYSGGPGNSPLHF
TRBJ1-5	-	once	TRBV18	TGTGCCAGCTCACCAAAAGCCCGGGAACACAATCAGCCCCAGCATTTT	CASSPKAREHNQPQHF
TRBJ1-1	-	-	TRBV7-2	TGTGCCAGCAGCACACAGGGGAACACTGAAGCTTTCTTT	CASSTQGNTEAFF
TRBJ2-7	TRBD1	-	TRBV7-8	TGTGCCAGCAGTCCTCAGGGGGCCTCCTACGAGCAGTACTTC	CASSPQGASYEQYF
TRBJ1-1	-	-	TRBV12-3/TRBV12-4	TGTGCCAGCAGTTTCGGCAGGAACACTGAAGCTTTCTTT	CASSFGRNTEAFF
TRBJ2-3	-	-	TRBV10-3	TGTGCCATCTCGGACAGTAGCACAGATACGCAGTATTTT	CAISDSSTDTQYF
TRBJ1-3	-	few	TRBV6-5	TGTGCCAGCAGCTACGGGACGGACCCCTCTGGAAACACCATATATTTT	CASSYGTDPSGNTIYF
TRBJ1-1	-	-	TRBV18	TGTGCCAGCTCACCTGGGCAGCGCGCGGACACTGAAGCTTTCTTT	CASSPGQRADTEAFF
TRBJ2-6	-	-	TRBV25-1	TGTGCCAGCAGTGAATATCGGACGGGAAGCTCTGGGGCCAACGTCCTGACTTTC	CASSEYRTGSSGANVLTF
TRBJ1-1	-	-	TRBV3-1/TRBV3-2	TGTGCCAGCAGCCAAGATTCCGGGGAAGCTTTCTTT	CASSQDSGEAFF
TRBJ1-1	-	-	TRBV5-4	TGTGCCAGCAGCCTACACAGGGCCGGGGACACTGAAGCTTTCTTT	CASSLHRAGDTEAFF
TRBJ2-1	-	-	TRBV4-3	TGCGCCAGCAGCCAAGATAGTGTAGCTATTAATGAGCAGTTCTTC	CASSQDSVAINEQFF
TRBJ2-2	TRBD2	-	TRBV7-8	TGTGCCAGCAGCTTAGCGACGACTAGCGGGGACACCGGGGAGCTGTTTTTT	CASSLATTSGDTGELFF
TRBJ2-3	-	-	TRBV27	TGTGCCAGCAGTTTATCCCCGGGGGTTGGGGCTTTGGAGTATTTT	CASSLSPGVGALEYF
TRBJ1-2	TRBD1	-	TRBV3-1/TRBV3-2	TGTGCCAGCAGCCACTCCCCGGGAACAGGGGTGGACTATGGCTACACCTTC	CASSHSPGTGVDYGYTF
TRBJ2-7	TRBD2	-	TRBV28	TGTGCCAGCAGTTTACGCGCTAGCGGGAACTACGAGCAGTACTTC	CASSLRASGNYEQYF
TRBJ1-2	TRBD1	-	TRBV7-9	TGTGCCAGCAGCTATACAGGGGCGGAGAGCTATGGCTACACCTTC	CASSYTGAESYGYTF